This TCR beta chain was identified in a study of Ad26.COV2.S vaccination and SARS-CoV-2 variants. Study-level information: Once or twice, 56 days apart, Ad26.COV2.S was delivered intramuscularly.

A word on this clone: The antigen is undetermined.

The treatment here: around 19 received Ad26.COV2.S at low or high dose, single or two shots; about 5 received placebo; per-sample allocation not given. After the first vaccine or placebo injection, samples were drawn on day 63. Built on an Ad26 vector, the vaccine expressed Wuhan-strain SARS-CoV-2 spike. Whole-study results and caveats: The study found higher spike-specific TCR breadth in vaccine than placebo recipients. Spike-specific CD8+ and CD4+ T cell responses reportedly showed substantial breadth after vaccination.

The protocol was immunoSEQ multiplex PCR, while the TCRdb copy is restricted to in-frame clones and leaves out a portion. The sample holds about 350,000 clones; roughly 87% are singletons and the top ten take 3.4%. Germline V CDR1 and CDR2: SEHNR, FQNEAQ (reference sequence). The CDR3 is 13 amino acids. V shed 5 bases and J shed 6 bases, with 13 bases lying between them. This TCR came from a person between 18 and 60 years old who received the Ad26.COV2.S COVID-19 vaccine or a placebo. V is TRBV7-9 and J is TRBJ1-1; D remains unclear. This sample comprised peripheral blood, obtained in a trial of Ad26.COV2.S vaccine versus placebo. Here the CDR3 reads CASSESGGAEAFF. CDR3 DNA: TGTGCCAGCAGCGAGAGCGGCGGGGCTGAAGCTTTCTTT.